This T cell receptor (beta chain) was identified during a study of human T cells and chemical hapten exposure. In TCRdb, the RACE reads were re-called with MiXCR into one record per CDR3 protein. The sample consists of about 52,000 distinct CDR3 sequences, 8% to 10% of them appearing once. Germline CDR1 and CDR2: LGHDT and YNNKEL (reference sequence). This CDR3 has 15 residues. V was trimmed by 1 base and J by 4 bases, leaving 12 bases between them. Time point specified: patch test 3, about 24 weeks after DPC sensitization. Treatment meaning: therapeutic diphenylcyclopropenone sensitization with weekly scalp DPC. This clonotype was detected many times.

The sample consisted of whole blood, taken in connection with sensitization to the hapten diphenylcyclopropenone (DPC). This receptor was obtained from a woman aged 40 to 50 with alopecia areata. Some clones in this sample may be carry-over from other donors' samples. The rearrangement joins TRBV3-1 to TRBJ2-3, with unresolved D. The CDR3 DNA reads as TGTGCCAGCAGCCAAGGGCTAGGTCCCGCAGATACGCAGTATTTT. Encoded protein: CASSQGLGPADTQYF.